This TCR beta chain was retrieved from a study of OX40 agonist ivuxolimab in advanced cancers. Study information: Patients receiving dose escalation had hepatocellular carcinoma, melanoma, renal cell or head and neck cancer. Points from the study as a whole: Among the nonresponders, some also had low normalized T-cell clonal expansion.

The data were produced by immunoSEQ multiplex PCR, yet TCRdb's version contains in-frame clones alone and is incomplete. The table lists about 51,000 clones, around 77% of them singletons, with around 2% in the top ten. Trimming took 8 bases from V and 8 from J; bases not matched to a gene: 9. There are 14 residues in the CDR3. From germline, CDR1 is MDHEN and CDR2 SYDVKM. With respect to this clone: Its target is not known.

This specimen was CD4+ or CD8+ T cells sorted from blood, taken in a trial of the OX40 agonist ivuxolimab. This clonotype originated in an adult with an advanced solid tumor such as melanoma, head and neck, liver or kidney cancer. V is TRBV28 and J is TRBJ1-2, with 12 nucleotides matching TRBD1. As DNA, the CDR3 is TGTGCCAGCGGCCCTGGGACAGGGGGCGCAGGCTACACCTTC. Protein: CASGPGTGGAGYTF.